These 8 T cell receptor beta chains originate from one sample sequenced in a study of T cell changes during pregnancy in multiple sclerosis. The method was immunoSEQ multiplex PCR; TCRdb's version includes in-frame clones alone and lacks a portion of them. Among tens of thousands of clones, roughly 90% were seen once, and the ten largest hold 0.35% to 0.4%. The starting material was CD4+ T cells from peripheral blood mononuclear cells, obtained in the second trimester of pregnancy. Every receptor here comes from a female donor with multiple sclerosis, enrolled in a pregnancy study.

Comments on this clone: The junction departs from germline at one end; a sequencing error may be responsible. The CDR3 DNA sequence: TGTGCCAGCAGTGAAGTACCCCGGATCGCGGATTTT. Protein: CASSEVPRIADF. V and J are TRBV2 and TRBJ1-3; no clear D. This CDR3 is 12 amino acids long. Germline V CDR1 and CDR2: SNHLY, FYNNEI.

The chain joins TRBV5-1 to TRBJ2-5; the match to TRBD2 covers 9 bases. Per the germline V gene, CDR1 is SGHRS and CDR2 is YFSETQ. Unmatched junction bases numbered 17, after V lost 4 bases and J lost 4 bases. CDR3 length equals 18 residues. The DNA for the CDR3 is TGCGCCAGCAGCCCCCTCGGAGGCGGGGGGGCCCTGGGAGAGACCCAGTACTTC. It is translated as CASSPLGGGGALGETQYF.

V and J are TRBV7-2 and TRBJ1-5, with TRBD1 as a possible D gene (5 bases). Trimming stripped 5 bases from V and 2 bases from J, with 13 bases between. Germline lookup yields CDR1 SGHTA and CDR2 FQGNSA. CDR3 length equals 15 residues. CDR3 nucleotide sequence: TGTGCCAGCAGCCCAAGGGGTTTTGGCAATCAGCCCCAGCATTTT. It codes for CASSPRGFGNQPQHF.

The chain recombines TRBV30 with TRBJ1-1; unclear D gene. Germline V gives CDR1 GTSNPN, CDR2 SVGIG (reference sequence). Trimming left V 1 base short and J 4 bases short, with 7 bases between. The CDR3 runs 12 residues. The CDR3 region is CAWSAPFTEAFF. As DNA, the CDR3 is TGTGCCTGGAGTGCCCCCTTCACTGAAGCTTTCTTT.

The V and J genes are TRBV7-2 and TRBJ1-2, with TRBD1 matching 8 bases. This CDR3 comprises 14 residues. Germline CDR1 SGHTA, CDR2 FQGNSA. The V segment lost 1 base and the J segment 5 bases; nucleotides outside the gene matches: 3. The CDR3 DNA is TGTGCCAGCAGCTTAGGGCAGGGGGCTTATGGCTACACCTTC. Protein sequence: CASSLGQGAYGYTF.

V usage is TRBV6-1 and J usage is TRBJ2-7; 7 bases are shared with TRBD2. Germline V gives CDR1 MNHNS, CDR2 SASEGT. J gave up 3 bases and V 5 bases, and 10 bases lay outside the gene matches. This CDR3 has 15 amino acids. CDR3 coding DNA: TGTGCCAGCAGTCTGGAAGGGACTATGGACTACGAGCAGTACTTC. It codes for CASSLEGTMDYEQYF.

The chain links TRBV7-3 to TRBJ2-3; 9 nucleotides agree with TRBD2. CDR1 and CDR2 from the germline V gene are SGHTA and FQGTGA. The CDR3 length is 14 residues. V was clipped by 2 bases and J by 4 bases; unmatched bases: 1. CDR3 nucleotides: TGTGCCAGCAGCTTAGCGGGGGGGTCAGATACGCAGTATTTT. Translation gives CASSLAGGSDTQYF.

V usage is TRBV4-1 and J usage is TRBJ1-1; D possibly corresponds to TRBD1 (6 bases). Trimming stripped 4 bases from V and 1 base from J, with 13 bases between. The CDR3 consists of 15 residues. Germline CDR1 MGHRA, CDR2 YSYEKL. The CDR3: CASSPEGGWNTEAFF. The DNA of the CDR3 is TGCGCCAGCAGCCCCGAGGGGGGGTGGAACACTGAAGCTTTCTTT.